This T cell receptor (beta chain) was profiled in a study of shared clonotypes between healthy human individuals. Overall study findings and caveats: Relative to clonotypes present in all four donors, those not shared had lower generation probabilities.

Only a few counts were recorded for this clone. What it binds is unknown. Assay: immunoSEQ multiplex PCR; the TCRdb copy retains only in-frame clones and omits some. The table has about 1 million clones, approximately 70% seen once. Each of the donors was a healthy adult who was HIV-negative and had not had a recent acute infection or vaccination. Naive CD4+ cells were CD45RA-selected; the remaining cells were memory. Per germline, CDR1 SNHLY and CDR2 FYNNEI. This CDR3 has 14 amino acids. Trimming left V 7 bases short and J 4 bases short, with 16 bases between. The origin of this receptor is a man younger than 35 in good health. The chain employs TRBV2 and TRBJ1-2; no definite D call. Sequencing used memory CD4+ T cells sorted from blood. Described subset: CD45RA-negative fraction. The CDR3 spells CASIRTRAVYGYTF. The CDR3 coding sequence is TGTGCCAGCATTCGAACCCGGGCAGTCTATGGCTACACCTTC.